This TCR beta chain comes out of a study of blood T cell repertoires in COVID-19. Only in-frame clones appear in the TCRdb table, and some are missing; sequencing was by immunoSEQ multiplex PCR. This table holds about 140,000 clones, more than 65% found once. This clone was seen once. CDR3 size: 18 residues. V was trimmed by 3 bases and J by 0 bases, leaving 17 bases between them. CDR1 is MDHEN and CDR2 is SYDVKM in the germline V gene. This clonotype was sampled from a man older than 75 with acute or convalescent COVID-19. This chain uses TRBV28 with TRBJ1-4, with D tentatively TRBD1 (5 bases). The source material was peripheral blood. The CDR3 region is CASSFGRWGEATNEKLFF. CDR3 DNA sequence: TGTGCCAGCAGTTTCGGACGGTGGGGGGAAGCAACTAATGAAAAACTGTTTTTT. Full variable domain (rest looked up from reference TRBV28 and TRBJ1-4): DVKVTQSSRYLVKRTGEKVFLECVQDMDHENMFWYRQDPGLGLRLIYFSYDVKMKEKGDIPEGYSVSREKKERFSLILESASTNQTSMYLCASSFGRWGEATNEKLFFGSGTQLSVL.